Below are 30 T cell receptor beta chains sequenced from a single sample in a study of blood T cell repertoires in COVID-19. Sequencing used immunoSEQ multiplex PCR; TCRdb keeps in-frame clones, though not all of them. The sample has some 110,000 clones, roughly 79% seen once; the top ten hold less than 45%. The sequenced sample consisted of peripheral blood. These TCRs come from a man older than 75 with acute or convalescent COVID-19.

The rearrangement joins TRBV11-1 to TRBJ2-7; unclear D gene. Germline CDR1 and CDR2: SGHAT and FQDESV (reference sequence). V dropped 3 bases and J dropped 2 bases, with 11 bases sitting between them. The CDR3 covers 14 residues. The CDR3 region has the DNA TGTGCCAGCAGCTTCCTACGCACCGCCTACGAGCAGTACTTC. It encodes CASSFLRTAYEQYF.

The gene calls are TRBV7-2 and TRBJ2-5, with 7 positions matching TRBD1. The J segment lost 4 bases and the V segment lost 4 bases, leaving 3 bases of the junction unmatched. Germline CDR1 reads SGHTA; CDR2 reads FQGNSA. The CDR3 is made up of 13 amino acids. The CDR3 DNA follows: TGTGCCAGCAGCTCCACAGGGGTAGAGACCCAGTACTTC. This codes for CASSSTGVETQYF.

The chain combines TRBV18 with TRBJ1-1, with 9 bases identical to TRBD1. Germline-derived CDR1 and CDR2 are KGHSH and LQKENI. This CDR3 has 16 amino acids. The J segment lost 3 bases and the V segment lost 8 bases, leaving 13 bases of the junction unmatched. The CDR3: CASQTTGGSGDTEAFF. In DNA form, the CDR3 reads TGTGCCAGCCAAACTACAGGGGGCAGTGGGGACACTGAAGCTTTCTTT.

The V and J genes are TRBV14 and TRBJ2-2; D possibly corresponds to TRBD2 (7 bases). CDR3 length: 15 amino acids. The ends were cut back, 3 bases at V and 6 bases at J, with 14 bases in the middle. Looked up from germline, CDR1 is SGHDN and CDR2 is FVKESK. The CDR3 loop reads CASSQRGGAAGELFF. CDR3 sequence (DNA): TGTGCCAGCAGCCAGAGGGGGGGAGCCGCCGGGGAGCTGTTTTTT.

The J gene is TRBJ2-5, the V gene TRBV19, with TRBD2 identical over 11 bases. The CDR3 has 18 residues. CDR1 is LNHDA, CDR2 SQIVND, per germline (reference sequence). V gave up 7 bases and J gave up 2 bases; unmatched junction bases: 15. As DNA, the CDR3 is TGTGCCAGTACCAAGGGGTTAGCGGGAGGGTCACAGCAAGAGACCCAGTACTTC. Protein: CASTKGLAGGSQQETQYF.

This clone was recorded a few times. The V call is TRBV2, the J call TRBJ1-1; D possibly corresponds to TRBD1 (6 bases). The V and J ends lost 8 bases and 1 base respectively, with 17 bases between them. CDR3 size: 15 residues. CDR1 SNHLY and CDR2 FYNNEI come from the germline V gene. CDR3 sequence (DNA): TGTGCCAGCGAATCCTGGGACACCCCGAACACTGAAGCTTTCTTT. Protein product: CASESWDTPNTEAFF.

This rearrangement joins TRBV5-1 to TRBJ2-2, with a weak D call TRBD2 (5 bases). V was trimmed by 3 bases and J by 5 bases, leaving 11 bases between them. The CDR3 extends over 14 amino acids. CDR1 and CDR2 (germline): SGHRS, YFSETQ. CDR3 DNA: TGCGCCAGCAGCTCGGGCGGGTCTACCGGGGAGCTGTTTTTT. Amino acids: CASSSGGSTGELFF.

The chain employs TRBV28 and TRBJ1-2; D may be TRBD1 (6 bases). The V gene's germline CDR1 is MDHEN and CDR2 SYDVKM. The length of the CDR3 is 14 residues. V was trimmed by 6 bases and J by 7 bases, leaving 18 bases between them. This CDR3 is CASSRAGAPVGYTF. Written as DNA, the CDR3 is TGTGCCAGCAGCCGTGCAGGGGCGCCGGTTGGCTACACCTTC.

The chain links TRBV18 to TRBJ1-2, with 9 positions matching TRBD1. Germline V CDR1 and CDR2: KGHSH, LQKENI. Unmatched junction bases numbered 4, after V lost 3 bases and J lost 8 bases. There are 13 residues in the CDR3. The chain's CDR3 is CASSPGTGLGYTF. In nucleotides, the CDR3 is TGTGCCAGCTCACCGGGGACAGGGCTGGGCTACACCTTC.

This chain uses TRBV27 with TRBJ2-1; 9 bases match TRBD2. J lost 7 bases, V lost 8 bases, and 12 bases had no gene match. The germline gives CDR1 MNHEY, CDR2 SMNVEV (reference sequence). CDR3 length: 15 amino acids. This CDR3 is CASSSIAGVQNEQFF. In DNA, the CDR3 is TGTGCCAGCTCATCTATAGCGGGAGTTCAGAATGAGCAGTTCTTC.

A single count supports this clone. The V and J genes are TRBV25-1 and TRBJ2-1, with D tentatively TRBD2 (6 bases). V shed 5 bases and J shed 4 bases, with 18 bases lying between them. Germline CDR1 is MGHDK and CDR2 is SYGVNS. The CDR3 is 16 residues long. The CDR3 DNA is TGTGCCAGCAGTCAGCATGCGGGATGGAGGTACAATGAGCAGTTCTTC. Its protein product is CASSQHAGWRYNEQFF.

The gene calls are TRBV3-1 (or the pseudogene TRBV3-2) and TRBJ1-2, with D perhaps matching TRBD1 (6 bases). Germline V gene lookup returns CDR1 LGHDT and CDR2 YNNKEL (reference sequence). V lost 1 base and J lost 4, with 10 bases in between. CDR3 length equals 14 residues. CDR3 sequence: CASSQGPGAYGYTF. The CDR3 DNA follows: TGTGCCAGCAGCCAAGGGCCAGGGGCCTATGGCTACACCTTC.

The chain joins TRBV28 to TRBJ1-6; D gene unclear. Germline loops: CDR1 MDHEN, CDR2 SYDVKM. This CDR3 contains 15 residues. With 7 bases removed from V and 4 bases from J, the gap between germline ends came to 14 bases. The CDR3 protein is CASTFSGGYNSPLHF. In nucleotides, the CDR3 is TGTGCCAGCACCTTTTCCGGTGGTTATAATTCACCCCTCCACTTT.

This clone appeared a few times. The CDR3 reads CASSLDWSRTEAFF. Written as DNA, the CDR3 is TGTGCCAGCAGCTTAGACTGGAGTCGTACTGAAGCTTTCTTT. V and J are TRBV7-2 and TRBJ1-1; D not resolved. Germline V gene lookup returns CDR1 SGHTA and CDR2 FQGNSA. This CDR3 has 14 amino acids. The V end was cut by 1 base, the J end by 5 bases, with 11 bases between.

The rearrangement joins TRBV15 to TRBJ2-3; a possible D gene is TRBD2 (7 bases). This CDR3 is built from 16 residues. Per the germline V gene, CDR1 is LNHNV and CDR2 is YYDKDF (reference sequence). The ends were cut back, 0 bases at V and 2 bases at J, with 12 bases in the middle. The CDR3 is CATSRDRGATTDTQYF. In DNA, the CDR3 is TGTGCCACCAGCAGAGATCGGGGGGCTACCACAGATACGCAGTATTTT. The full variable domain, its missing parts supplied by reference TRBV15 and TRBJ2-3, is DAMVIQNPRYQVTQFGKPVTLSCSQTLNHNVMYWYQQKSSQAPKLLFHYYDKDFNNEADTPDNFQSRRPNTSFCFLDIRSPGLGDTAMYLCATSRDRGATTDTQYFGPGTRLTVL.

This sequence joins TRBV29-1 and TRBJ1-2; unclear D gene. This CDR3 has 9 residues. Germline CDR1 and CDR2: SQVTM and ANQGSEA. The V end was cut by 3 bases, the J end by 6 bases, with 2 bases between. The CDR3 nucleotides are TGCAGCGTTGATAATGGCTACACCTTC. This gives the protein CSVDNGYTF.

The chain links TRBV11-2 to TRBJ1-5; D call uncertain. Germline assignment: CDR1 SGHAT and CDR2 FQNNGV. Trimming took 5 bases from V and 5 from J, leaving 13 bases between them. The CDR3 is 14 residues long. The CDR3 sequence: CASSQQFVDQPQHF. DNA for the CDR3: TGTGCCAGCAGCCAACAGTTTGTGGATCAGCCCCAGCATTTT.

The V and J genes are TRBV5-1 and TRBJ1-6; no reliable D call. This CDR3 comprises 13 residues. V was trimmed by 0 bases and J by 7 bases, leaving 5 bases between them. Germline V lookup: CDR1 SGHRS, CDR2 YFSETQ. The CDR3 nucleotides read TGCGCCAGCAGCTTGGAAACAAATTCACCCCTCCACTTT. Amino acids: CASSLETNSPLHF.

The J gene is TRBJ1-1, the V gene TRBV28, with 7 bases matching TRBD1. Germline loops: CDR1 MDHEN, CDR2 SYDVKM. The CDR3 is 13 residues long. V gave up 2 bases and J gave up 5 bases; unmatched junction bases: 2. CDR3 loop: CASSLNRGTEAFF. CDR3 DNA sequence: TGTGCCAGCAGTTTAAACAGGGGAACTGAAGCTTTCTTT.

The chain has TRBV7-9 and TRBJ2-1, with 14 positions matching TRBD2. This CDR3 has 17 residues. J gave up 7 bases and V 0 bases, and 5 bases lay outside the gene matches. Looked up from germline, CDR1 is SEHNR and CDR2 is FQNEAQ (reference sequence). The DNA of the CDR3 is TGTGCCAGCAGCTTAGCGACTAGCGGGAGGGCCACAAATGAGCAGTTCTTC. Protein: CASSLATSGRATNEQFF.

V and J are TRBV28 and TRBJ1-2; 8 bases match TRBD1. The CDR3 has 18 residues. Germline lookup yields CDR1 MDHEN and CDR2 SYDVKM. The trim removed 2 bases at V and 2 bases at J, leaving 13 bases unmatched. The CDR3 DNA follows: TGTGCCAGCAGTTTACCCGGAGGGACAGGAAAGAGGAACTATGGCTACACCTTC. Translation gives CASSLPGGTGKRNYGYTF.

The V call is TRBV5-1, the J call TRBJ2-2; 7 nucleotides line up with TRBD2. This CDR3 is built from 16 residues. J was trimmed by 4 bases and V by 0 bases; bases with no gene match: 6. Germline V CDR1 and CDR2: SGHRS, YFSETQ. DNA for the CDR3: TGCGCCAGCAGCTTGGGCGGGGGAGTGGGCACCGGGGAGCTGTTTTTT. Protein: CASSLGGGVGTGELFF.

The chain is built from TRBV5-1 and TRBJ1-1, with 8 bases that match TRBD1. Germline V lookup: CDR1 SGHRS, CDR2 YFSETQ. V was pared by 0 bases and J by 11 bases, with 9 bases of the junction left unmatched. There are 14 residues in the CDR3. CDR3 sequence reads: CASSLEMSGGRAFF. Here the CDR3 DNA reads TGCGCCAGCAGCTTGGAAATGTCAGGGGGCAGGGCTTTCTTT.

This clone appeared a few times. The chain uses TRBV6-1 and TRBJ1-2; tentative D call: TRBD1 (5 bases). The germline gives CDR1 MNHNS, CDR2 SASEGT. There are 16 residues in the CDR3. The V and J ends lost 0 bases and 2 bases respectively, with 13 bases between them. CDR3 DNA sequence: TGTGCCAGCAGTGAAGCAGGGGTCAGGCCGAACTATGGCTACACCTTC. Its protein product is CASSEAGVRPNYGYTF.

This chain connects TRBV30 to TRBJ1-1, with TRBD1 as a possible D gene (5 bases). V lost 2 bases and J 5 bases, leaving 15 bases between the germline ends. The CDR3 consists of 14 residues. Germline assignment: CDR1 GTSNPN and CDR2 SVGIG (reference sequence). CDR3 sequence: CAWSPLGGGTEAFF. Here the CDR3 DNA reads TGTGCCTGGAGTCCCCTGGGGGGAGGGACTGAAGCTTTCTTT.

This chain links TRBV6-5 with TRBJ1-4, with 9 nucleotides matching TRBD1. Germline assignment: CDR1 MNHEY and CDR2 SVGAGI. The V segment lost 6 bases and the J segment 4 bases; nucleotides outside the gene matches: 6. The CDR3 extends over 15 amino acids. As DNA, the CDR3 is TGTGCCAGCAGGGACAGGGGAGTTGGTAATGAAAAACTGTTTTTT. This gives the protein CASRDRGVGNEKLFF.

The gene calls are TRBV10-3 and TRBJ1-1; D is perhaps TRBD1 (6 bases). The V and J ends lost 3 bases and 6 bases respectively, with 23 bases between them. Germline V CDR1 and CDR2: ENHRY, SYGVKD. The CDR3 sequence is 17 residues long. CDR3 nucleotide sequence: TGTGCCATCAGTGATAGTATTCGAATCGTGGGGGGGCCTGAAGCTTTCTTT. It translates to CAISDSIRIVGGPEAFF.

The sample holds one count of this clone. This chain connects TRBV5-5 to TRBJ2-7; D unresolved. Trimming left V 4 bases short and J 2 bases short, with 13 bases between. The germline V gene encodes CDR1 SGHKS and CDR2 YYEKEE (reference sequence). The CDR3 extends over 14 amino acids. The CDR3 is CASSVNRPPYEQYF. The CDR3 coding sequence is TGTGCCAGCAGCGTAAACAGACCCCCCTACGAGCAGTACTTC.

V and J are TRBV27 and TRBJ2-7; TRBD1 matches at 7 bases. CDR1 is MNHEY and CDR2 is SMNVEV in the germline V gene (reference sequence). The CDR3 extends over 15 amino acids. V shed 3 bases, J shed 7 bases, and the junction held 12 bases outside the gene matches. CDR3 bases: TGTGCCAGCAGTTTGACGCAGGGGGACCTTTTTGAGCAGTACTTC. It is translated as CASSLTQGDLFEQYF.

This chain joins TRBV5-1 and TRBJ2-2; 10 positions agree with TRBD1. The V gene end was trimmed by 2 bases and the J gene end by 2 bases; junction bases not matched to a gene: 6. CDR3 length equals 17 residues. Germline CDR1 reads SGHRS; CDR2 reads YFSETQ. The CDR3 spells CASSFGWDRGNTGELFF. The CDR3 DNA reads TGCGCCAGCAGCTTTGGTTGGGACAGGGGTAACACCGGGGAGCTGTTTTTT.